This TCR beta chain was found in a study of T cell responses to AZD1222 COVID-19 vaccine. General study findings and limits: Females made up more of the donors, who were largely white British, and clonal diversity may have come out too low. Researchers report vaccine-associated CD4 TCRs spanning spike, with dominance at 160-218 and 743-854.

Using immunoSEQ multiplex PCR, the repertoire was profiled, and TCRdb retains in-frame clones only, with some absent. The table shows 130,000 or so clones, with around 90% occurring only once. Second-dose intervals of approximately 4 or approximately 12 weeks were pooled. As to this clone: The target antigen is unknown. An end of the junction differs from the germline gene, which may be a read error.

This TCR derives from an adult who received the AZD1222 COVID-19 vaccine. Sample: peripheral blood, taken 28 days after the second AZD1222 dose.

Here the CDR3 DNA reads TGTGCCAGTAGAGTAGAAGGGGGAAATACCATATATTTT. It translates to CASRVEGGNTIYF. The chain uses TRBV19 and TRBJ1-3, with a weak D call TRBD1 (6 bases). The CDR3 has 13 residues. Germline CDR1 LNHDA, CDR2 SQIVND (reference sequence).